The 21 T cell receptor beta chains below all came from one sample that was sequenced in a study of technical replicates of blood from a few donors. TCRdb keeps only in-frame clones here, not all; method: immunoSEQ multiplex PCR. This sample has roughly 79,000 clones, with approximately 96% found just once. The sequencing sample was made of T cells isolated from PBMCs. These receptors were collected from a human donor in good health.

The chain joins TRBV10-3 to TRBJ1-1; D ambiguous. This CDR3 contains 12 residues. Germline V gene data show CDR1 as ENHRY and CDR2 as SYGVKD. The V and J ends lost 7 bases and 1 base respectively, with 7 bases between them. The CDR3 DNA sequence: TGTGCCATCAAGGCAGGGAACACTGAAGCTTTCTTT. Translating gives CAIKAGNTEAFF.

The count of this clone is one. The chain combines TRBV6-5 with TRBJ2-3; 9 nucleotides match TRBD2. This CDR3 contains 15 residues. The junction had 7 bases not matched to a gene; V was cut back by 4 bases and J by 5 bases. CDR1 MNHEY and CDR2 SVGAGI come from the germline V gene. CDR3 DNA: TGTGCCAGCAGTTCGATAGCGGGAGTGGTAGATACGCAGTATTTT. It encodes CASSSIAGVVDTQYF.

This chain uses TRBV11-2 with TRBJ1-4; D is possibly TRBD1 (6 bases). V dropped 3 bases and J dropped 7 bases, with 9 bases sitting between them. This CDR3 has 13 amino acids. Germline CDR1 SGHAT, CDR2 FQNNGV. The DNA for the CDR3 is TGTGCCAGCAGCTTCCCAGGGGCTGAAAAACTGTTTTTT. It yields the protein CASSFPGAEKLFF.

The chain employs TRBV7-9 and TRBJ2-7; D unresolved. Trimming took 0 bases from V and 2 from J, leaving 17 bases between them. Germline V gene sequence: CDR1 SEHNR, CDR2 FQNEAQ (reference sequence). CDR3 size: 17 residues. CDR3 residues: CASSLASSSVGPYEQYF. CDR3 bases: TGTGCCAGCAGCTTAGCGAGCTCAAGTGTTGGGCCCTACGAGCAGTACTTC.

The V gene is TRBV7-6, the J gene TRBJ2-1; 7 nucleotides line up with TRBD2. The CDR3 totals 14 residues. The V and J ends lost 5 bases and 6 bases, in that order; junction bases with no gene match: 7. Germline CDR1 and CDR2: SGHVS and FNYEAQ. The chain's CDR3 is CASSLGTGGNEQFF. The CDR3 coding sequence is TGTGCCAGCAGCCTAGGGACGGGAGGCAATGAGCAGTTCTTC.

The rearrangement uses TRBV10-3 and TRBJ2-7; 7 bases fit TRBD1. Per germline, CDR1 ENHRY and CDR2 SYGVKD. Trimming took 10 bases from V and 5 from J; bases not matched to a gene: 26. The CDR3 sequence is 18 residues long. The CDR3 DNA follows: TGTGCCACCGAAAAGGGACAGACTCTATTAGACTGGGGGAACGAGCAGTACTTC. This encodes CATEKGQTLLDWGNEQYF.

The DNA of the CDR3 is TGCGCCAGCAGCTTCAGGAGAGGAGGGGATGAGCAGTTCTTC. This translates into CASSFRRGGDEQFF. The chain carries TRBV5-1 and TRBJ2-1; D is perhaps TRBD2 (6 bases). V lost 2 bases, J lost 8 bases, and 14 bases lay in between. Per the germline V gene, CDR1 is SGHRS and CDR2 is YFSETQ. The CDR3 consists of 14 residues.

The chain couples TRBV4-1 to TRBJ2-5; D gene ambiguous. The CDR3 covers 15 residues. Germline CDR1 and CDR2: MGHRA and YSYEKL. Trimming cost V 3 bases and J 3 bases, with 14 bases left between them. The CDR3: CASSHHSQFEETQYF. As DNA, the CDR3 is TGCGCCAGCAGCCACCACAGCCAGTTCGAAGAGACCCAGTACTTC.

The V gene is TRBV7-9, the J gene TRBJ2-1; 7 bases match TRBD1. Germline V lookup: CDR1 SEHNR, CDR2 FQNEAQ (reference sequence). There are 16 residues in the CDR3. V shed 1 base, J shed 2 bases, and the junction held 5 bases outside the gene matches. The CDR3 loop reads CASSLVGGSAYNEQFF. CDR3 sequence (DNA): TGTGCCAGCAGCTTAGTAGGGGGCAGCGCCTACAATGAGCAGTTCTTC. Supplemented by reference TRBV7-9 and TRBJ2-1, the full variable domain reads DTGVSQNPRHKITKRGQNVTFRCDPISEHNRLYWYRQTLGQGPEFLTYFQNEAQLEKSRLLSDRFSAERPKGSFSTLEIQRTEQGDSAMYLCASSLVGGSAYNEQFFGPGTRLTVL.

This clone was counted once. The chain joins TRBV5-6 to TRBJ1-1; D remains ambiguous. This CDR3 spans 13 amino acids. CDR1 is SGHDT, CDR2 YYEEEE, per germline. Deletions cut 4 bases from V and 3 bases from J, with 10 bases between. The CDR3 region has the DNA TGTGCCAGCAGCGTAACGTACTACACTGAAGCTTTCTTT. This sequence encodes CASSVTYYTEAFF.

The chain recombines TRBV19 with TRBJ1-5; no definite D call. Germline V gene sequence: CDR1 LNHDA, CDR2 SQIVND (reference sequence). CDR3 size: 15 residues. Trimming removed 3 bases from V and 1 base from J, with 10 bases in between. The CDR3 nucleotides are TGTGCCAGTAGTATCAGTTTCCTGAGCAATCAGCCCCAGCATTTT. Protein: CASSISFLSNQPQHF.

CDR3 sequence: CASSFPQGWEETQYF. CDR3 nucleotide sequence: TGTGCCAGCAGTTTCCCTCAGGGGTGGGAAGAGACCCAGTACTTC. V and J are TRBV28 and TRBJ2-5, with D perhaps matching TRBD1 (6 bases). The ends were cut back, 3 bases at V and 3 bases at J, with 14 bases in the middle. This CDR3 has 15 amino acids. Per the germline V gene, CDR1 is MDHEN and CDR2 is SYDVKM.

The chain couples TRBV6-5 to TRBJ2-1; D perhaps matches TRBD2 (5 bases). Germline CDR1 and CDR2: MNHEY and SVGAGI. The CDR3 is 12 amino acids. With 8 bases removed from V and 3 bases from J, the gap between germline ends came to 8 bases. The CDR3: CASGSGYNEQFF. In DNA, the CDR3 is TGTGCCAGCGGGAGTGGCTACAATGAGCAGTTCTTC.

The chain couples TRBV9 to TRBJ2-2, with a tentative D call TRBD2 (6 bases). Germline V CDR1 and CDR2: SGDLS, YYNGEE. V dropped 7 bases and J dropped 4 bases, with 11 bases sitting between them. CDR3 length: 13 amino acids. For the CDR3, the DNA is TGTGCCAGCGGGGAGCGGGTCACCGGGGAGCTGTTTTTT. This encodes CASGERVTGELFF. Filled out from reference TRBV9 and TRBJ2-2, the complete variable domain reads DSGVTQTPKHLITATGQRVTLRCSPRSGDLSVYWYQQSLDQGLQFLIQYYNGEERAKGNILERFSAQQFPDLHSELNLSSLELGDSALYFCASGERVTGELFFGEGSRLTVL.

The V call is TRBV7-3, the J call TRBJ2-7; tentatively, D is TRBD1 (5 bases). V was clipped by 1 base and J by 4 bases, with 11 bases between them. The CDR3 is 14 residues long. CDR1 is SGHTA and CDR2 is FQGTGA in the germline V gene. CDR3 region: CASSLNGAVYEQYF. CDR3 nucleotide sequence: TGTGCCAGCAGCTTAAATGGGGCGGTATACGAGCAGTACTTC.

The rearrangement uses TRBV4-1 and TRBJ2-7, with 7 bases matching TRBD1. This CDR3 comprises 15 residues. Looked up from germline, CDR1 is MGHRA and CDR2 is YSYEKL. V shed 1 base, J shed 0 bases, and the junction held 3 bases outside the gene matches. The CDR3 sequence: CASSQVWDSSYEQYF. In nucleotides, the CDR3 is TGCGCCAGCAGCCAAGTTTGGGACAGCTCCTACGAGCAGTACTTC.

CDR3 protein: CASSRDRGYEQYF. DNA of the CDR3: TGTGCCAGCAGCCGCGACAGGGGCTACGAGCAGTACTTC. The chain recombines TRBV6-5 with TRBJ2-7; 8 nucleotides agree with TRBD1. Germline CDR1 and CDR2: MNHEY and SVGAGI. This CDR3 comprises 13 residues. With V trimmed by 6 bases and J by 3 bases, 4 bases remained unmatched.

This clone was counted a single time. DNA of the CDR3: TGTGCCAGCAGCCCCAGGGGGCCAGATACGCAGTATTTT. Amino acids: CASSPRGPDTQYF. The V call is TRBV5-6, the J call TRBJ2-3, with TRBD1 identical over 8 bases. The CDR3 runs to 13 residues. The V and J ends lost 4 bases and 4 bases, in that order; junction bases with no gene match: 2. Per germline, CDR1 SGHDT and CDR2 YYEEEE.

This chain links TRBV5-6 with TRBJ1-5; 7 nucleotides line up with TRBD1. CDR1 and CDR2 from the germline V gene are SGHDT and YYEEEE. The V and J ends lost 4 bases and 0 bases, in that order; junction bases with no gene match: 10. CDR3 length: 17 amino acids. The chain's CDR3 is CASSLWTGSYSNQPQHF. The CDR3, as DNA: TGTGCCAGCAGCCTGTGGACAGGATCTTATAGCAATCAGCCCCAGCATTTT. Combining the CDR3 with reference TRBV5-6 and TRBJ1-5 gives the whole variable domain DAGVTQSPTHLIKTRGQQVTLRCSPKSGHDTVSWYQQALGQGPQFIFQYYEEEERQRGNFPDRFSGHQFPNYSSELNVNALLLGDSALYLCASSLWTGSYSNQPQHFGDGTRLSIL.

V usage is TRBV5-1 and J usage is TRBJ2-1; D gene ambiguous. V was trimmed by 7 bases and J by 0 bases, leaving 8 bases between them. From germline, CDR1 is SGHRS and CDR2 YFSETQ. This CDR3 is built from 13 residues. The CDR3 reads CASGLRSYNEQFF. The CDR3 coding sequence is TGCGCCAGCGGCCTCCGCTCCTACAATGAGCAGTTCTTC.

The chain uses TRBV28 and TRBJ2-2; D remains unclear. CDR1 is MDHEN, CDR2 SYDVKM, per germline. Trimming cost V 5 bases and J 0 bases, with 10 bases left between them. The length of the CDR3 is 15 residues. CDR3 DNA: TGTGCCAGCAGTCCCTGGGCCACGAACACCGGGGAGCTGTTTTTT. Amino acids: CASSPWATNTGELFF.